The 28 T cell receptor beta chains below were found in one sample sequenced in a study of T cell changes during pregnancy in multiple sclerosis (dated by TCRdb to about 2019). The library was generated by the immunoSEQ multiplex PCR assay. TCRdb limited this immuneACCESS table to in-frame rearrangements with V and J called. A share of clones is missing; checked studies link under half to unresolved V genes, and the rest is unexplained. The table for this sample lists about 97,000 clones; 90% of them were counted only once. Just over 0.75% of the sample belongs to the ten largest clones. Sequencing was performed on peripheral blood, taken in the second trimester of pregnancy. Every receptor here comes from a female donor in good health, enrolled as a control in a pregnancy study.

Comments on this clone: The junction departs from germline at one end; a sequencing error may be responsible. This chain joins TRBV2 and TRBJ2-7; the D gene is possibly TRBD1 (6 bases). CDR1 is SNHLY and CDR2 is FYNNEI in the germline V gene. The CDR3 is 13 residues long. This CDR3 reads CASREGQSYEQYF. The CDR3 nucleotides read TGTGCCAGCAGAGAAGGACAGTCCTACGAGCAGTACTTC.

This sequence joins TRBV4-3 and TRBJ1-2; D gene uncertain. Trimming took 0 bases from V and 5 from J, leaving 7 bases between them. The CDR3 runs to 13 residues. CDR1 is LGHNA, CDR2 YSLEER, per germline. This chain's CDR3 is CASSQDGGYGYTF. CDR3 sequence (DNA): TGCGCCAGCAGCCAAGATGGAGGTTATGGCTACACCTTC.

The V gene is TRBV5-6, the J gene TRBJ2-7, with unresolved D. Germline V gives CDR1 SGHDT, CDR2 YYEEEE. V dropped 0 bases and J dropped 6 bases, with 7 bases sitting between them. CDR3 length equals 12 residues. As DNA, the CDR3 is TGTGCCAGCAGCTTGGTCCCCAGCGAGCAGTACTTC. Amino acid sequence: CASSLVPSEQYF.

The chain recombines TRBV7-2 with TRBJ1-1; 9 nucleotides align to TRBD1. The CDR3 has 13 residues. CDR1 and CDR2 from the germline V gene are SGHTA and FQGNSA. V lost 5 bases to trimming and J lost 10 bases; unmatched junction nucleotides: 8. For the CDR3, the DNA is TGTGCCAGCAGCATAACAGGGGGCGAGGGAGCTTTCTTT. It yields the protein CASSITGGEGAFF.

The genes are TRBV18 and TRBJ1-2; the match to TRBD1 covers 8 bases. Losses at the gene ends were 3 bases for V and 8 bases for J; bases not matched to a gene: 20. CDR1 and CDR2 from the germline V gene are KGHSH and LQKENI. The length of the CDR3 is 18 residues. CDR3 residues: CASSPVITWTGSVGGYTF. The CDR3 DNA is TGTGCCAGCTCACCTGTCATTACATGGACAGGGAGCGTGGGAGGCTACACCTTC.

The V gene is TRBV27, the J gene TRBJ1-1, with D uncertain. The CDR3 sequence is 15 residues long. CDR1 and CDR2 from the germline V gene are MNHEY and SMNVEV (reference sequence). V was trimmed by 1 base and J by 2 bases, leaving 11 bases between them. CDR3 amino acids: CASSLFSRLNTEAFF. CDR3 bases: TGTGCCAGCAGTTTATTCTCCAGACTTAACACTGAAGCTTTCTTT.

This clone was detected only a few times. The chain combines TRBV7-9 with TRBJ2-2; 8 bases are shared with TRBD2. The germline CDR1 and CDR2 sequences are SEHNR and FQNEAQ (reference sequence). Unmatched junction bases numbered 8, after V lost 5 bases and J lost 6 bases. This CDR3 has 15 residues. The CDR3 DNA reads TGTGCCAGCAGCCCACCAGCGGGGGAGGCCGGGGAGCTGTTTTTT. Translating it yields CASSPPAGEAGELFF.

The chain joins TRBV9 to TRBJ1-1, with D unclear. V was shortened by 3 bases and J by 4 bases, with 16 bases between the two germline ends. Germline CDR1 SGDLS, CDR2 YYNGEE. This CDR3 is 15 amino acids long. CDR3 region: CASSGMGRVSTEAFF. The CDR3, as DNA: TGTGCCAGCAGCGGAATGGGGAGGGTTTCCACTGAAGCTTTCTTT.

The rearrangement uses TRBV19 and TRBJ1-3; D is undetermined. CDR1 and CDR2 from the germline V gene are LNHDA and SQIVND (reference sequence). The CDR3 contains 13 residues. Trimming took off 6 bases at V and 8 bases at J, with 14 bases between the two ends. CDR3 DNA sequence: TGTGCCAGTAGGGCTAGAGGATGGGACACCATATATTTT. Translating gives CASRARGWDTIYF.

J is TRBJ1-6 and V is TRBV7-2; the D gene is possibly TRBD1 (5 bases). Germline V gene data show CDR1 as SGHTA and CDR2 as FQGNSA. V was pared by 2 bases and J by 5 bases, with 10 bases between. The CDR3 loop spans 15 amino acids. CDR3: CASSLMGRDNSPLHF. The DNA of the CDR3 is TGTGCCAGCAGCTTAATGGGGCGCGATAATTCACCCCTCCACTTT.

V gene TRBV6-5 combines with J gene TRBJ1-4, with D maybe TRBD1 (6 bases). Germline CDR1 MNHEY, CDR2 SVGAGI. Trimming pared 0 bases from V and 8 bases from J, leaving 10 bases between. This CDR3 contains 14 residues. CDR3 in amino acids: CASSYSQGREKLFF. In DNA, the CDR3 is TGTGCCAGCAGTTACTCGCAGGGGCGGGAAAAACTGTTTTTT.

The chain carries TRBV6-5 and TRBJ1-1; maybe TRBD1 (6 bases). The germline gives CDR1 MNHEY, CDR2 SVGAGI. V was shortened by 7 bases and J by 1 base, with 10 bases between the two germline ends. This CDR3 has 13 amino acids. This CDR3 is CASTRGWNTEAFF. The CDR3 DNA is TGTGCCAGCACCAGGGGCTGGAACACTGAAGCTTTCTTT.

The chain links TRBV14 to TRBJ2-1; 8 nucleotides match TRBD2. Germline V gene data show CDR1 as SGHDN and CDR2 as FVKESK. The CDR3 is made up of 16 amino acids. Trimming cost V 4 bases and J 3 bases; bases outside gene matches: 8. The chain's CDR3 is CASSRSTSVLYNEQFF. CDR3 bases: TGTGCCAGCAGCCGCTCGACTAGCGTACTCTACAATGAGCAGTTCTTC.

This chain links TRBV29-1 with TRBJ2-7; 7 bases agree with TRBD1. The CDR3 contains 14 residues. The V segment lost 4 bases and the J segment 3 bases; nucleotides outside the gene matches: 9. Germline V gene data show CDR1 as SQVTM and CDR2 as ANQGSEA. The chain's CDR3 is CSVGERGLYYEQYF. The CDR3 nucleotides are TGCAGCGTTGGGGAGAGGGGGCTCTACTACGAGCAGTACTTC.

This chain uses TRBV29-1 with TRBJ1-4; D gene uncertain. In germline, CDR1 is SQVTM, CDR2 ANQGSEA. The V and J ends lost 4 bases and 8 bases respectively, with 14 bases between them. CDR3 length equals 13 residues. Here the CDR3 reads CSVVLEEREKLFF. In DNA, the CDR3 is TGCAGCGTTGTGTTAGAAGAAAGAGAAAAACTGTTTTTT.

This clone was detected a few times. This rearrangement joins TRBV29-1 to TRBJ1-1, with 7 bases that match TRBD1. This CDR3 contains 14 residues. Trimming removed 5 bases from V and 2 bases from J; junction bases left unmatched: 8. Germline V gene data show CDR1 as SQVTM and CDR2 as ANQGSEA. CDR3 nucleotide sequence: TGCAGCGTTTCTTCCGGGACAGCCAACACTGAAGCTTTCTTT. This gives the protein CSVSSGTANTEAFF.

The chain is built from TRBV29-1 and TRBJ1-5; D possibly corresponds to TRBD1 (6 bases). CDR1 and CDR2 from the germline V gene are SQVTM and ANQGSEA. Trimming stripped 5 bases from V and 4 bases from J, with 12 bases between. CDR3 length: 13 residues. CDR3 region: CSVRRGKNQPQHF. DNA of the CDR3: TGCAGCGTTCGCAGGGGAAAGAATCAGCCCCAGCATTTT.

This sequence joins TRBV9 and TRBJ1-5; TRBD1 aligns across 7 bases. The trim removed 0 bases at V and 3 bases at J, leaving 15 bases unmatched. Germline-derived CDR1 and CDR2 are SGDLS and YYNGEE. This CDR3 comprises 19 residues. The CDR3 DNA reads TGTGCCAGCAGCGTAGCTCTCACAGGGGTACTCAATTACAATCAGCCCCAGCATTTT. Translated, it gives CASSVALTGVLNYNQPQHF.

As DNA, the CDR3 is TGCGCCAGCAGCCAACAGACTAGCGGGGTCCGCACCGGGGAGCTGTTTTTT. Protein: CASSQQTSGVRTGELFF. The J gene is TRBJ2-2, the V gene TRBV4-1; 11 bases line up with TRBD2. Germline V gives CDR1 MGHRA, CDR2 YSYEKL. The CDR3 has 17 residues. V shed 2 bases, J shed 4 bases, and the junction held 6 bases outside the gene matches.

The rearrangement links TRBV5-1 to TRBJ2-6, with D possibly TRBD1 on 6 matching bases. V was shortened by 6 bases and J by 4 bases, with 17 bases between the two germline ends. The CDR3 covers 16 residues. Germline V gives CDR1 SGHRS, CDR2 YFSETQ. This chain's CDR3 is CASTKQGFSGANVLTF. The CDR3 DNA reads TGCGCCAGCACCAAACAGGGATTTTCAGGGGCCAACGTCCTGACTTTC.

V is TRBV28 and J is TRBJ2-3, with TRBD2 identical over 10 bases. The CDR3 sequence is 15 residues long. The germline V gene has CDR1 MDHEN and CDR2 SYDVKM. V lost 7 bases to trimming and J lost 0 bases; unmatched junction nucleotides: 4. CDR3 in DNA: TGTGCCAGCACTCTAGCGGGAGCTAGCACAGATACGCAGTATTTT. Its translation is CASTLAGASTDTQYF.

The chain recombines TRBV19 with TRBJ1-5; D not certain. Germline values: CDR1 LNHDA, CDR2 SQIVND (reference sequence). V shed 5 bases and J shed 5 bases, with 16 bases lying between them. This CDR3 contains 15 residues. CDR3 in DNA: TGTGCCAGTAGTGCCCGCCCCGAATCGGATCAGCCCCAGCATTTT. Protein sequence: CASSARPESDQPQHF.

This sequence joins TRBV13 and TRBJ1-5, with D possibly being TRBD1 (5 bases). Trimming pared 2 bases from V and 2 bases from J, leaving 10 bases between. The CDR3 consists of 15 residues. Germline CDR1 and CDR2: PRHDT and FYEKMQ (reference sequence). The CDR3, as DNA: TGTGCCAGCAGCTTATCGGGGGATGGCAATCAGCCCCAGCATTTT. It specifies CASSLSGDGNQPQHF. The full variable domain, with the rest looked up from reference TRBV13 and TRBJ1-5, is AAGVIQSPRHLIKEKRETATLKCYPIPRHDTVYWYQQGPGQDPQFLISFYEKMQSDKGSIPDRFSAQQFSDYHSELNMSSLELGDSALYFCASSLSGDGNQPQHFGDGTRLSIL.

This clone occurred once. This sequence joins TRBV19 and TRBJ1-1; D perhaps matches TRBD1 (5 bases). This CDR3 is 13 amino acids long. Germline V gene data show CDR1 as LNHDA and CDR2 as SQIVND (reference sequence). V shed 3 bases and J shed 3 bases, with 8 bases lying between them. CDR3 nucleotide sequence: TGTGCCAGTAGTATCGGAGGGGACACTGAAGCTTTCTTT. Encoded protein: CASSIGGDTEAFF.

The chain combines TRBV7-2 with TRBJ2-7; 7 positions match TRBD1. Germline trimming cut 4 bases from V and 2 bases from J; bases unmatched to any gene: 5. Per germline, CDR1 SGHTA and CDR2 FQGNSA. The CDR3 has 14 residues. DNA of the CDR3: TGTGCCAGCAGCTCCCGACAGGGCCCCTACGAGCAGTACTTC. Residues: CASSSRQGPYEQYF.

This clone was seen once. Other nucleotide sequences from this sample produce the same CDR3. The CDR3 DNA is TGTGCCAGCAGCTTCAGGGGCAGCTCTGGAAACACCATATATTTT. It is translated as CASSFRGSSGNTIYF. This chain links TRBV7-9 with TRBJ1-3; possibly TRBD1 for D (6 bases). Germline-derived CDR1 and CDR2 are SEHNR and FQNEAQ (reference sequence). This CDR3 spans 15 amino acids. Deletions cut 3 bases from V and 0 bases from J, with 9 bases between.

This rearrangement joins TRBV7-6 to TRBJ2-5; 11 nucleotides line up with TRBD2. The CDR3 runs 15 residues. The ends lost 3 bases at V and 5 bases at J; junction bases unmatched: 5. From germline, CDR1 is SGHVS and CDR2 FNYEAQ. The CDR3 sequence: CASSFDSGGAETQYF. DNA of the CDR3: TGTGCCAGCAGCTTCGATAGCGGGGGGGCTGAGACCCAGTACTTC.

The genes are TRBV19 and TRBJ1-2, with a possible D match to TRBD1 (5 bases). V was clipped by 7 bases and J by 8 bases, with 17 bases between them. The CDR3 extends over 13 amino acids. Germline CDR1 LNHDA, CDR2 SQIVND (reference sequence). CDR3 DNA sequence: TGTGCCAGTAAAGGGCAGGGAGGAGGCGGCTACACCTTC. As protein: CASKGQGGGGYTF. The variable domain in full, completed from reference TRBV19 and TRBJ1-2, reads DGGITQSPKYLFRKEGQNVTLSCEQNLNHDAMYWYRQDPGQGLRLIYYSQIVNDFQKGDIAEGYSVSREKKESFPLTVTSAQKNPTAFYLCASKGQGGGGYTFGSGTRLTVV.